Sequencing of this T cell receptor beta chain was carried out in a study of identifying expanded T cells in peripheral blood. Study-wide results and caveats: Variance in clone template counts between roughly two-week samples significantly increased with total template count across all healthy donors. Differentially abundant clones: about 1.2 between replicates, about 15 at roughly 13 days, less than 20 at four.

Healthy donors had no documented immune events, such as infections, while sampled. Clones were read by immunoSEQ multiplex PCR, and TCRdb kept only the in-frame ones, dropping some. The repertoire holds about 81,000 clones, 80% to 85% seen once, with about 19% in the top ten. V lost 10 bases, J lost 2 bases, and 12 bases lay in between. The CDR3 covers 12 residues. The germline CDR1 and CDR2 sequences are SEHNR and FQNEAQ (reference sequence). Remarks on this clone: The antigen remains unidentified.

The gene calls are TRBV7-9 and TRBJ2-7; D remains ambiguous. This clonotype originated in a person between 18 and 75 years old in good health. Material: blood. The CDR3 region has the DNA TGTGCCACGTCTACGGAAACCTACGAGCAGTACTTC. Protein: CATSTETYEQYF.